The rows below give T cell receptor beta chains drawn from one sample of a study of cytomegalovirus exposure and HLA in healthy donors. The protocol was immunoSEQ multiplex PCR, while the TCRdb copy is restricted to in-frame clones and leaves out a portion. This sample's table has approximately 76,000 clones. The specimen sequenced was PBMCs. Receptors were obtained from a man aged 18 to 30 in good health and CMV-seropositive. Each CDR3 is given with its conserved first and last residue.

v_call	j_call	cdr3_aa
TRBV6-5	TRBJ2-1	CASSFVVGNEQFF
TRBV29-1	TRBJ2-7	CSVDLGSYEQYF
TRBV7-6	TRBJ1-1	CASSSSGGGIGEAFF
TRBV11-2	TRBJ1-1	CASRAVRGGTEAFF
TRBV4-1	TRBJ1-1	CASSQVHKGHTEAFF
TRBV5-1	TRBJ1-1	CASSLTQGTGEAFF
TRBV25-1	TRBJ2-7	CASSSPVAGVYEQYF
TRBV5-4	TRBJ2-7	CASSLRTGKPYEQYF
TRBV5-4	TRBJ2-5	CASSSTGTGHQETQYF
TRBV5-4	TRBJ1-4	CASSFGTDGAKLFF
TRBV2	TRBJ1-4	CASSNTRTINEKLFF
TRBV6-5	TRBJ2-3	CASNPGSTDTQYF
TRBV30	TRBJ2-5	CAWGKGETQYF
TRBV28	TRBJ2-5	CASSLIGGAETQYF
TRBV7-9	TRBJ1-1	CASSRDRDGTEAFF
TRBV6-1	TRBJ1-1	CASSEALAGSHTEAFF
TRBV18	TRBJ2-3	CASSTGSGFGGDTQYF
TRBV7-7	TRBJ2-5	CASSLGAGGKETQYF
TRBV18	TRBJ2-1	CASSPSGSSYNEQFF
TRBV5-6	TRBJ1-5	CASSEGDSNQPQHF
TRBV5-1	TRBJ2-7	CASRSGTSGYEQYF
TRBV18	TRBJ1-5	CASSPEVGGNQPQHF
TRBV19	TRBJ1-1	CASSTTKGAINTEAFF
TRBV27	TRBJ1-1	CASIDRGGGTEAFF
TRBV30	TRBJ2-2	CAWSVLPGLGTGELFF
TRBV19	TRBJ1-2	CASSIGGLGYTF